Below are 5 T cell receptor beta chains sequenced from a single sample in a study of shared clonotypes between healthy human individuals. Only in-frame clones appear in the TCRdb table, and some are missing; sequencing was by immunoSEQ multiplex PCR. Counted here are roughly 650,000 clones, roughly 96% occurring once; the ten biggest clones make up around 0.1%. CD45RO negativity and positive selection for CCR7 defined naive CD8 cells, a population that excluded terminally differentiated effector memory CD45RA+ cells. The material sequenced was naive CD8+ T cells sorted from blood. These receptors came from a young woman in good health.

CDR3 region: CASSESLGGYEQFF. As DNA, the CDR3 is TGCGCCAGCAGTGAGTCTCTGGGGGGGTATGAGCAGTTCTTC. The chain combines TRBV10-1 with TRBJ2-1; 7 bases agree with TRBD2. Germline V CDR1 and CDR2: WNHNN, SYGVQD (reference sequence). J was trimmed by 8 bases and V by 0 bases; bases with no gene match: 4. The CDR3 runs 14 residues.

This clone appeared a single time. This chain uses TRBV13 with TRBJ1-2; D perhaps matches TRBD1 (6 bases). V gave up 5 bases and J gave up 0 bases, with 13 bases separating them. The length of the CDR3 is 15 residues. Germline CDR1 is PRHDT and CDR2 is FYEKMQ (reference sequence). The CDR3 reads CASSTRTEANYGYTF. Written as DNA, the CDR3 is TGTGCCAGCAGCACCCGGACAGAAGCTAACTATGGCTACACCTTC.

This chain connects TRBV28 to TRBJ2-5; tentatively, D is TRBD2 (5 bases). CDR1 and CDR2 (germline): MDHEN, SYDVKM. The CDR3 contains 14 residues. The ends were cut back, 3 bases at V and 4 bases at J, with 12 bases in the middle. CDR3 region: CASSLRGYGETQYF. The CDR3, as DNA: TGTGCCAGCAGTTTGCGAGGGTACGGAGAGACCCAGTACTTC.

The chain combines TRBV2 with TRBJ2-1; D gene uncertain. CDR1 SNHLY and CDR2 FYNNEI come from the germline V gene. V lost 6 bases to trimming and J lost 7 bases, with 10 bases between them. The CDR3 totals 12 residues. The chain's CDR3 is CASSVLGNEQFF. CDR3 in DNA: TGTGCCAGCAGCGTATTGGGGAATGAGCAGTTCTTC.

The CDR3 spells CAWSVTGSGEQYF. The CDR3 DNA reads as TGTGCCTGGAGTGTAACCGGATCTGGCGAGCAGTACTTC. This chain links TRBV30 with TRBJ2-7; unclear D gene. The germline V gene encodes CDR1 GTSNPN and CDR2 SVGIG (reference sequence). Trimming cost V 0 bases and J 6 bases, with 12 bases left between them. CDR3 length: 13 amino acids.